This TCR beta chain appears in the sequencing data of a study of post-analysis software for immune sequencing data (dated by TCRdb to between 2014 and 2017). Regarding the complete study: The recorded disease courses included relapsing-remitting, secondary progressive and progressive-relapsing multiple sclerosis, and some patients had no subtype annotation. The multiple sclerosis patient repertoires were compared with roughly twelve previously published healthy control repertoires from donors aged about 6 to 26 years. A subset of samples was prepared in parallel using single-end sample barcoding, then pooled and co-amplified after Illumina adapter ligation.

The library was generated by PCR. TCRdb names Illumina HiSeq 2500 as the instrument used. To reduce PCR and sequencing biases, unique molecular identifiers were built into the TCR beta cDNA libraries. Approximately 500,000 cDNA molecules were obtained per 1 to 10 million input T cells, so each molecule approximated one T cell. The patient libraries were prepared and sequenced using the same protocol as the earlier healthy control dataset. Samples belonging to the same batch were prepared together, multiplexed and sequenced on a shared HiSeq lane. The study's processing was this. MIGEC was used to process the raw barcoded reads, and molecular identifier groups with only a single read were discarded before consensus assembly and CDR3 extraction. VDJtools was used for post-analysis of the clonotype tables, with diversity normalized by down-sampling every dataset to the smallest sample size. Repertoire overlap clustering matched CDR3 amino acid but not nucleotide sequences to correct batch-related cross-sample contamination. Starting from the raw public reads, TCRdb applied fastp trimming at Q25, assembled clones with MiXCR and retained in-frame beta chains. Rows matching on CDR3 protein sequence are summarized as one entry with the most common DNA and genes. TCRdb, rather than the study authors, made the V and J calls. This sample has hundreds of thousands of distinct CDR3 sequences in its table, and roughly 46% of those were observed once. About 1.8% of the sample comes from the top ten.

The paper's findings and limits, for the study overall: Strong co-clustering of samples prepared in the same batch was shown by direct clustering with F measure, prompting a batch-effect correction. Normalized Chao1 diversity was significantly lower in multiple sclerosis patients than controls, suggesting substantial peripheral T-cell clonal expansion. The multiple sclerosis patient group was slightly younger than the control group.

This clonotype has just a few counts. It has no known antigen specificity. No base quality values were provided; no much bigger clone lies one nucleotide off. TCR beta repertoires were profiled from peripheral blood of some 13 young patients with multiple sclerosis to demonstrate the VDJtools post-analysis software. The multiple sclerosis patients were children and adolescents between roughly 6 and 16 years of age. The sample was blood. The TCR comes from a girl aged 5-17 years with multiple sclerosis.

The nucleotide sequence is TGTGCCATCGGACAAAGCGGCAGGGAGACCCAGTACTTC. It is translated as CAIGQSGRETQYF. This chain is built from TRBV10-3 and TRBJ2-7; the D segment is perhaps TRBD1 or TRBD2, each sharing 5 matched bases. Near its end, the DNA agrees better with TRBJ2-5, so the J call may be wrong. The CDR3 spans 13 residues, from the cysteine through the phenylalanine. The DNA shown is the 39-base CDR3, in frame from base 1. Based on the germline V gene, the CDR1 and CDR2 sequences are ENHRY and SYGVKD.